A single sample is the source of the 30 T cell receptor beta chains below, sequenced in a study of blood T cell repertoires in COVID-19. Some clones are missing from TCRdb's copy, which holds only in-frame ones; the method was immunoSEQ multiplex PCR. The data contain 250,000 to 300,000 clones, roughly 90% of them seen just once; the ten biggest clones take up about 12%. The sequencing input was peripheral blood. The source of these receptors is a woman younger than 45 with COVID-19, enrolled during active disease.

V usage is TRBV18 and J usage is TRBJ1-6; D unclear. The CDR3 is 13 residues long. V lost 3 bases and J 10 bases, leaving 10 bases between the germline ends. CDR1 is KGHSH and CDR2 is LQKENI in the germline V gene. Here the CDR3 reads CASSPRGESPLHF. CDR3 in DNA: TGTGCCAGCTCACCCCGGGGAGAGTCACCCCTCCACTTT.

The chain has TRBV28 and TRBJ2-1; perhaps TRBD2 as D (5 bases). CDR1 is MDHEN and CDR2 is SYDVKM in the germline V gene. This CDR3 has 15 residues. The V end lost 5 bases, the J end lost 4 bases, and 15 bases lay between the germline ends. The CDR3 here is CASSPGGRGYNEQFF. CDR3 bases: TGTGCCAGCAGTCCCGGAGGACGGGGTTACAATGAGCAGTTCTTC.

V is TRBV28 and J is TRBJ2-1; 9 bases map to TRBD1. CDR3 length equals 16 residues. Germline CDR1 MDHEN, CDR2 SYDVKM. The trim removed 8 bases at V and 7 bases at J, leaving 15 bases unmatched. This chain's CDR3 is CASSQGLGTGYNEQFF. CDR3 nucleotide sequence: TGTGCCAGCTCACAGGGGCTGGGGACAGGGTATAATGAGCAGTTCTTC.

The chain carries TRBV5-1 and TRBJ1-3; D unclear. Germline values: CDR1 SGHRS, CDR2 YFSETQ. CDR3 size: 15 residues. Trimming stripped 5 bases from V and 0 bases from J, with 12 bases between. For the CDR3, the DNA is TGCGCCAGCAGTCCCGGCGGATTCTCTGGAAACACCATATATTTT. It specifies CASSPGGFSGNTIYF.

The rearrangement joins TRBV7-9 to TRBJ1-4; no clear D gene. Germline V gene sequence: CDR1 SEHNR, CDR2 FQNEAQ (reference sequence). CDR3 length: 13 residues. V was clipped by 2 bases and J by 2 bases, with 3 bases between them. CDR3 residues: CASSLSTNEKLFF. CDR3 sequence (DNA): TGTGCCAGCAGCTTATCGACTAATGAAAAACTGTTTTTT.

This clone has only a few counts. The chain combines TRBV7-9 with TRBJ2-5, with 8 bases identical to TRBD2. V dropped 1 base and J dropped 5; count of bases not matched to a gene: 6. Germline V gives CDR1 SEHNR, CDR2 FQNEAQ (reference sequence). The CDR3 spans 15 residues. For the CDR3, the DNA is TGTGCCAGCAGCTTAGAAGCGGGGGTTTTGGAGACCCAGTACTTC. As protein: CASSLEAGVLETQYF.

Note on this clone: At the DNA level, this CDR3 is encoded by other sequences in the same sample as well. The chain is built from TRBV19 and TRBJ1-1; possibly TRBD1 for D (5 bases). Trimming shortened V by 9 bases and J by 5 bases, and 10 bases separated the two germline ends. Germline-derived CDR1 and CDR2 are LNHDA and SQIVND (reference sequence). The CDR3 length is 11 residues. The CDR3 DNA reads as TGTGCCAGCATCCGGGGGACTGAAGCTTTCTTT. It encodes CASIRGTEAFF.

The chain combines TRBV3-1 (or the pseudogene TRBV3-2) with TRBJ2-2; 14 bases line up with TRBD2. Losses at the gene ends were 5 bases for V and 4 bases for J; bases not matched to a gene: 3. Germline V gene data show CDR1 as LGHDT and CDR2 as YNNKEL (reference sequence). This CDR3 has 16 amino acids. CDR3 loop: CASSVGLAGGTGELFF. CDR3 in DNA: TGTGCCAGCAGCGTAGGACTAGCGGGGGGCACCGGGGAGCTGTTTTTT.

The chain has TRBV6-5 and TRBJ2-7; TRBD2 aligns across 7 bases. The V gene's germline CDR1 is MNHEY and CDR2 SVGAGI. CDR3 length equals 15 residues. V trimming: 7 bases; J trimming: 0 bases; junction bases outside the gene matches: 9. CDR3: CASKGGPVSSYEQYF. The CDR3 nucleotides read TGTGCCAGCAAGGGAGGGCCCGTCAGCTCCTACGAGCAGTACTTC.

The chain's CDR3 is CASRPSGGKETQYF. The DNA for the CDR3 is TGTGCCAGCAGACCATCCGGGGGGAAAGAGACCCAGTACTTC. V and J are TRBV7-9 and TRBJ2-5; 7 nucleotides match TRBD2. Germline CDR1 is SEHNR and CDR2 is FQNEAQ (reference sequence). J gave up 3 bases and V 6 bases, and 7 bases lay outside the gene matches. CDR3 length: 14 amino acids.

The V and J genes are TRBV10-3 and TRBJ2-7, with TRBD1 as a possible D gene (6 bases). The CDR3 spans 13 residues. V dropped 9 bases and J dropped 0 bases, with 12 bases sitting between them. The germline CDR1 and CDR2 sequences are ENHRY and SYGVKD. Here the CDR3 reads CAILHRDSYEQYF. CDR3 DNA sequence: TGTGCCATTCTACACAGGGACTCCTACGAGCAGTACTTC.

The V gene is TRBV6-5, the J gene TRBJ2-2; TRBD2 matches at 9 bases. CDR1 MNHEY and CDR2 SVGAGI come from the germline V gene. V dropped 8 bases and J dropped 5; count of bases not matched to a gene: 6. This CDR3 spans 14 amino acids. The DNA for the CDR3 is TGTGCCAGCGGAATAGCGGGGGTGACCGGGGAGCTGTTTTTT. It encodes CASGIAGVTGELFF.

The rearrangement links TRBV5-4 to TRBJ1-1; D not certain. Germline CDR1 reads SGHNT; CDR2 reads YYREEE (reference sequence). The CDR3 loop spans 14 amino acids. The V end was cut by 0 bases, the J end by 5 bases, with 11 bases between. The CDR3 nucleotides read TGTGCCAGCAGCTTGGCTTGGGGAGGTACTGAAGCTTTCTTT. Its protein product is CASSLAWGGTEAFF.

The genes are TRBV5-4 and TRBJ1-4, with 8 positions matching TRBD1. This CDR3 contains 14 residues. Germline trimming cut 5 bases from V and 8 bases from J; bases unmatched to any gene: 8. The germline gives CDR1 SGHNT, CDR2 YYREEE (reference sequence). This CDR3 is CASSLQGEGEKLFF. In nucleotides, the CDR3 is TGTGCCAGCAGTTTACAGGGGGAAGGAGAAAAACTGTTTTTT.

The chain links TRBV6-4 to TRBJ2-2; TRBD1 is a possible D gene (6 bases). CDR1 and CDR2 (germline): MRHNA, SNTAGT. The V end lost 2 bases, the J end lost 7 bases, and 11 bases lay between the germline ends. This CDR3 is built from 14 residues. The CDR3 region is CASSDGRGHGELFF. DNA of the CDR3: TGTGCCAGCAGTGACGGCAGGGGACACGGGGAGCTGTTTTTT.

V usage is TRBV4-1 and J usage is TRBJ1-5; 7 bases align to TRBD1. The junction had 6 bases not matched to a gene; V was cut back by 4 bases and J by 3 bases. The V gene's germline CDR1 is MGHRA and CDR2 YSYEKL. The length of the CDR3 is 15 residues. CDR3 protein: CASSPLGQFNQPQHF. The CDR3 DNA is TGCGCCAGCAGCCCACTGGGACAGTTCAATCAGCCCCAGCATTTT.

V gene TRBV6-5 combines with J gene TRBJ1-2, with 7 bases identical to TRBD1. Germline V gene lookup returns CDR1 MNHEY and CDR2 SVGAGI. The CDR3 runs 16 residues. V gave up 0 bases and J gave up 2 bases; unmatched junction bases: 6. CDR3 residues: CASSYSTGTKNYGYTF. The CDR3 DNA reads TGTGCCAGCAGTTACTCGACAGGGACCAAAAACTATGGCTACACCTTC.

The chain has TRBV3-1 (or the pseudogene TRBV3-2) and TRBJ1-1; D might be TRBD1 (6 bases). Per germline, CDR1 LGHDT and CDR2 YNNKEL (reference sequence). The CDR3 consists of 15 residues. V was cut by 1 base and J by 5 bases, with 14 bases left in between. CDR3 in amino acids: CASSQGPRGRTEAFF. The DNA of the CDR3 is TGTGCCAGCAGCCAAGGTCCGCGGGGGCGAACTGAAGCTTTCTTT.

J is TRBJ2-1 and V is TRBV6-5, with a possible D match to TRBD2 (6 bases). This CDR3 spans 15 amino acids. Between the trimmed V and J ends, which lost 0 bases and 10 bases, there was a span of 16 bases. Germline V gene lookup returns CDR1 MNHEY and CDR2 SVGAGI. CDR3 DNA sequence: TGTGCCAGCAGTTACTCGAGGGGTGCTCGGGGGGAGCAGTTCTTC. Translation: CASSYSRGARGEQFF.

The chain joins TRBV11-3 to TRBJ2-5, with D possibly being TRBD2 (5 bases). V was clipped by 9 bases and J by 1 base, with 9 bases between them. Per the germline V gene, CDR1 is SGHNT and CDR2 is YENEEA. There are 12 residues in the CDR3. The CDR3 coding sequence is TGTGCCAGGCGGGCAGGCCAAGAGACCCAGTACTTC. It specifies CARRAGQETQYF.

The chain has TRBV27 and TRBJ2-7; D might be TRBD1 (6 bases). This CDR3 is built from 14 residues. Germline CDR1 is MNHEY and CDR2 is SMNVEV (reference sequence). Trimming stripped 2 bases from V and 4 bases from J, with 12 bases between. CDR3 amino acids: CASSLKAGVYEQYF. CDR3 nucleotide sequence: TGTGCCAGCAGTTTAAAAGCAGGGGTGTACGAGCAGTACTTC.

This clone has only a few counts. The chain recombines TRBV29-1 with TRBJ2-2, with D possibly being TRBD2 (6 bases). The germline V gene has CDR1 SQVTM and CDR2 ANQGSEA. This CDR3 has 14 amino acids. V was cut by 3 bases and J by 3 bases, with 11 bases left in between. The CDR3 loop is CSVERRGDTGELFF. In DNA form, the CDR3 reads TGCAGCGTTGAGCGGCGCGGGGACACCGGGGAGCTGTTTTTT.

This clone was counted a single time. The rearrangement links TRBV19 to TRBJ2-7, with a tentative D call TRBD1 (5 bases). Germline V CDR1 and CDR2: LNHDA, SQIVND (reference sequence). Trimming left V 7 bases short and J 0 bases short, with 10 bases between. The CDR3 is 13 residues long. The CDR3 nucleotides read TGTGCCAGTAAATCAGGGAACTCCTACGAGCAGTACTTC. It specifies CASKSGNSYEQYF.

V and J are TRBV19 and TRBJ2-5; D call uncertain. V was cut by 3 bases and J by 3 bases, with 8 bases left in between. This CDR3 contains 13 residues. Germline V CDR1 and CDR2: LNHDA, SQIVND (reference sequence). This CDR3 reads CASSILDKETQYF. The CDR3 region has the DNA TGTGCCAGTAGTATTCTAGATAAAGAGACCCAGTACTTC.

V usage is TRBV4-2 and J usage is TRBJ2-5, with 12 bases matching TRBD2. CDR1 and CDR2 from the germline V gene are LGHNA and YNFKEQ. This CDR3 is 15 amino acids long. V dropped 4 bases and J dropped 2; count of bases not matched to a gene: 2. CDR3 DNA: TGTGCCAGCAGCCCGCTAGCGGGGGGGCAAGAGACCCAGTACTTC. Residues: CASSPLAGGQETQYF.

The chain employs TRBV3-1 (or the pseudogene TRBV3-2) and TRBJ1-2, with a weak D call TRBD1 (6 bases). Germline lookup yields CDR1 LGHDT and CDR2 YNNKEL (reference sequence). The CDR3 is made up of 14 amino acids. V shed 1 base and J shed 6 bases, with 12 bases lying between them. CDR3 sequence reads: CASSQASQGNGYTF. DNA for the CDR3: TGTGCCAGCAGCCAAGCCAGCCAGGGGAATGGCTACACCTTC.

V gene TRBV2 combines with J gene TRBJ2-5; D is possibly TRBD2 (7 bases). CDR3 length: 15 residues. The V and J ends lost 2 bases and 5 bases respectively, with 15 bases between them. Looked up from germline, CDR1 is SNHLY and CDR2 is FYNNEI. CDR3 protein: CASSEIGGGLETQYF. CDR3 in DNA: TGTGCCAGCAGTGAAATTGGCGGGGGCCTTGAGACCCAGTACTTC.

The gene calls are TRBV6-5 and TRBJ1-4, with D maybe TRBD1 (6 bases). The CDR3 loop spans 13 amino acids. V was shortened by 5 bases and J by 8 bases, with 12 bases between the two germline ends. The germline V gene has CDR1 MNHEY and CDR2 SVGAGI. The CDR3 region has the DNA TGTGCCAGCAGTCGGACAGTTGGGGAAAAACTGTTTTTT. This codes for CASSRTVGEKLFF.

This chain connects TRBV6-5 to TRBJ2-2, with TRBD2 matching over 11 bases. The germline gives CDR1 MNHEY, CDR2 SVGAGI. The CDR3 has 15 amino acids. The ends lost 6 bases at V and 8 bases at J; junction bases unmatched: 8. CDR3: CASRPSGGLLGELFF. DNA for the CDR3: TGTGCCAGCAGACCTAGCGGGGGGCTGTTGGGGGAGCTGTTTTTT.

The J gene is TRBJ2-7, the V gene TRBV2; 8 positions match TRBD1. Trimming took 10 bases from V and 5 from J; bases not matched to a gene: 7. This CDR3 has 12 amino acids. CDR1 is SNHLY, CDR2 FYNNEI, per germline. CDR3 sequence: CAIRTGFDEQYF. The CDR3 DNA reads TGTGCCATCAGGACAGGGTTCGACGAGCAGTACTTC.